A single T cell receptor (beta chain) is shown here with its context. Its antigen is currently unknown. A read error may explain this, as a much larger clone is one base away. Graves' hyperthyroidism showing no ophthalmopathy progression within 18 months was considered stable. Patients aged 18 to 65 had newly diagnosed hyperthyroidism that had lasted under 2 months. There were TCR beta CDR3 regions amplified from RNA transcripts. Researchers ran a first-round RT-PCR on the TCR CDR3 using the HTBI primer set. TCRdb re-analysed the multiplex PCR reads in MiXCR, keeping a single row per CDR3 protein. The table has some 510,000 distinct CDR3 sequences, 40% to 55% seen once. The sample originates from a study of T cells in Graves' hyperthyroidism and ophthalmopathy. General study results and limits: The model's output predicted ophthalmopathy at a median of about 6.5 months prior to onset.

The CDR3 loop spans 14 amino acids. Per the germline V gene, CDR1 is SEHNR and CDR2 is FQNEAQ (reference sequence). The V and J genes are TRBV7-9 and TRBJ1-1; no definite D call. The sequence derives from a young woman with Graves' hyperthyroidism. Sequences were obtained from peripheral blood or thyroid tissue (not recorded which). The CDR3, as DNA: TGTGCCAGCGGCTTCTCGGGAGTTAACACTGAAGCTTTCTTT. Translated, it gives CASGFSGVNTEAFF.